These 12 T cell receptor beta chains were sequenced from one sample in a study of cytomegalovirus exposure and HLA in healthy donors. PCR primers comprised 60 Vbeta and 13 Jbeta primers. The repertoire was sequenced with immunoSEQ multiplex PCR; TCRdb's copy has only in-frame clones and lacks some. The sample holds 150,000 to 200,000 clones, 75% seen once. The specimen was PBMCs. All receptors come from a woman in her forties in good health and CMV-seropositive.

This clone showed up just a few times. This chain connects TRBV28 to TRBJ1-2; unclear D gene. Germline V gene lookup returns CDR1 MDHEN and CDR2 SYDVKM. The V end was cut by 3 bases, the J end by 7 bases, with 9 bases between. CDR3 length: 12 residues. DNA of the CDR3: TGTGCCAGCAGTTTTGCACTGAGTGGCTACACCTTC. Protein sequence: CASSFALSGYTF.

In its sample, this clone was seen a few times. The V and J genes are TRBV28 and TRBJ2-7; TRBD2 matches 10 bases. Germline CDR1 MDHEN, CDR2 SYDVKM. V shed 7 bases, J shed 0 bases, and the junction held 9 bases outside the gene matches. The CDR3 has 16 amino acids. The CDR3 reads CASIEGGLASSYEQYF. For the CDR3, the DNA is TGTGCCAGCATCGAGGGGGGACTAGCGAGCTCCTACGAGCAGTACTTC.

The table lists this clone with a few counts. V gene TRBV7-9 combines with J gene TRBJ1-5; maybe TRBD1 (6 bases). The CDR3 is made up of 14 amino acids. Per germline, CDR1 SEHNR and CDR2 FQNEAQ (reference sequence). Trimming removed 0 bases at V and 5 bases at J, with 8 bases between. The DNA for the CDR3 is TGTGCCAGCAGCTTAGCCGGGACATATCAGCCCCAGCATTTT. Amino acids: CASSLAGTYQPQHF.

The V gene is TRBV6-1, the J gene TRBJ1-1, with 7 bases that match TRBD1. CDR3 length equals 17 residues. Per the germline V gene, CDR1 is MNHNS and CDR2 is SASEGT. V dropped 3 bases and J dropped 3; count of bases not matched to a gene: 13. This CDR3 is CASSEPGRGRGDTEAFF. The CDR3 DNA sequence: TGTGCCAGCAGTGAGCCCGGTAGGGGGCGAGGGGACACTGAAGCTTTCTTT.

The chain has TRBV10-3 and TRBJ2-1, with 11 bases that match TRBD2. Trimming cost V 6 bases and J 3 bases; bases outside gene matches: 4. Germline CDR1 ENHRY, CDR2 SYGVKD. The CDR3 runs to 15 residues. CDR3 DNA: TGTGCCATCAGCCCGACTAGCGGGGTCTACAATGAGCAGTTCTTC. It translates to CAISPTSGVYNEQFF.

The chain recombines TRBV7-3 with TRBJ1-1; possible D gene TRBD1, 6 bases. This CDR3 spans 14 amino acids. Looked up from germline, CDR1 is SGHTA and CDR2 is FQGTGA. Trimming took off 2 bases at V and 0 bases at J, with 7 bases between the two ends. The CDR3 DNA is TGTGCCAGCAGCTTAGGGGGCCTGAACACTGAAGCTTTCTTT. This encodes CASSLGGLNTEAFF.

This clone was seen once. The CDR3 nucleotides read TGTGCCAGCAGTCTTGGGACAGTTCACCGATATGGCTACACCTTC. As protein: CASSLGTVHRYGYTF. This chain joins TRBV6-6 and TRBJ1-2; the match to TRBD1 covers 7 bases. Trimming cost V 5 bases and J 5 bases; bases outside gene matches: 11. Per germline, CDR1 MNHNY and CDR2 SVGAGI (reference sequence). This CDR3 contains 15 residues.

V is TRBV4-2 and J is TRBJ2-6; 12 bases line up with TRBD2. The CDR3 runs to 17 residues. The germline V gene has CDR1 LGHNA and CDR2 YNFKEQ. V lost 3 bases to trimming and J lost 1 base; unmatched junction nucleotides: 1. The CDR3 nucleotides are TGTGCCAGCAGCCATGGACTAGCGGGATCTGGGGCCAACGTCCTGACTTTC. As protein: CASSHGLAGSGANVLTF.

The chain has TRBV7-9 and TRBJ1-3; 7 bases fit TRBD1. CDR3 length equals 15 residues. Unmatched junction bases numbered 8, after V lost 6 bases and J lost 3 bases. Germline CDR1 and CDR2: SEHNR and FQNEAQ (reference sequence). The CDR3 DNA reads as TGTGCCAGCAGTGCCACAGGGGTGGTTGGAAACACCATATATTTT. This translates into CASSATGVVGNTIYF.

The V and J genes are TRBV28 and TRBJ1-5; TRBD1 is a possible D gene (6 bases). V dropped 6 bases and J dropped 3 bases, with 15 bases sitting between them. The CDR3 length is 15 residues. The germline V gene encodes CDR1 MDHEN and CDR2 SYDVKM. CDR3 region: CASSDLNRDNQPQHF. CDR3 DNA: TGTGCCAGCAGCGATTTGAACAGGGACAATCAGCCCCAGCATTTT.

The DNA of the CDR3 is TGTGCCAGCAGTTTATTTAGGCTAGGGGGTTATGAAAAACTGTTTTTT. Its protein is CASSLFRLGGYEKLFF. The rearrangement uses TRBV27 and TRBJ1-4; D might be TRBD1 (6 bases). The CDR3 contains 16 residues. In germline, CDR1 is MNHEY, CDR2 SMNVEV (reference sequence). V dropped 1 base and J dropped 6 bases, with 15 bases sitting between them.

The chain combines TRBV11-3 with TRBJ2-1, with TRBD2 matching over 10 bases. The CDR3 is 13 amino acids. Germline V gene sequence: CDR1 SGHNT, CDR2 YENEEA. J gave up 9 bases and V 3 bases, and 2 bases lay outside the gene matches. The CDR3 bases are TGTGCCAGCAGCTTGGTAGCGGGAGGTGAGCAGTTCTTC. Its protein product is CASSLVAGGEQFF.